This TCR beta chain was documented in a study of CD8 T cells in Susac syndrome. Study outcomes and limitations: The study recognized that the number of individuals in its TCR sequencing and HLA analysis was relatively small.

Trimming left V 0 bases short and J 5 bases short, with 8 bases between. The CDR3 has 13 amino acids. CDR1 and CDR2 from the germline V gene are SGHRS and YFSETQ. The RNA input was 0.5 to 1 ug, and it was reverse transcribed with random hexamers. Amplification of TCR beta CDR3 spanned 54 Vbeta and 13 Jbeta via immunoSEQ multiplex PCR. From the immunoSEQ multiplex PCR reads, TCRdb called clonotypes with MiXCR, one entry per CDR3 protein. The table includes around 110,000 distinct CDR3 sequences, roughly 94% detected once. About this clonotype itself: Its antigen is not known.

This receptor was obtained from a human donor with Susac syndrome. The chain is built from TRBV5-1 and TRBJ1-1, with a tentative D call TRBD1 (5 bases). Sequenced input: CD8+ T cells from PBMCs. CDR3 sequence: CASSLEGFTEAFF. As DNA, the CDR3 is TGCGCCAGCAGCTTGGAGGGGTTTACTGAAGCTTTCTTT.